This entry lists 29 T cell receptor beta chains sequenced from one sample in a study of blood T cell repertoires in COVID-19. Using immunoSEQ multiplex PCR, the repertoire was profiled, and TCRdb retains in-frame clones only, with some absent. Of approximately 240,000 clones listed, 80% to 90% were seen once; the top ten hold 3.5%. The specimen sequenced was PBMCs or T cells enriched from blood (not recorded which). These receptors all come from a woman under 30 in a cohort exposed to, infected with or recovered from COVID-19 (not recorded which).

The CDR3 bases are TGTGCCAGCAGCCAAGATGGGAGTAGCCGCAGGCTGAACACTGAAGCTTTCTTT. Translated: CASSQDGSSRRLNTEAFF. The chain uses TRBV3-1 (or the pseudogene TRBV3-2) and TRBJ1-1; D unclear. The CDR3 length is 18 residues. Germline loops: CDR1 LGHDT, CDR2 YNNKEL (reference sequence). V lost 0 bases and J 0 bases, leaving 17 bases between the germline ends.

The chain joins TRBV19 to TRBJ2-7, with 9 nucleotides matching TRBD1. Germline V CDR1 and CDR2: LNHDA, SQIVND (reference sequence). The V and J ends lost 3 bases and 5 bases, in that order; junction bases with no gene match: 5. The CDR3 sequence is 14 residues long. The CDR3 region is CASSIDRGFDEQYF. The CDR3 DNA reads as TGTGCCAGTAGTATCGACAGGGGGTTCGACGAGCAGTACTTC.

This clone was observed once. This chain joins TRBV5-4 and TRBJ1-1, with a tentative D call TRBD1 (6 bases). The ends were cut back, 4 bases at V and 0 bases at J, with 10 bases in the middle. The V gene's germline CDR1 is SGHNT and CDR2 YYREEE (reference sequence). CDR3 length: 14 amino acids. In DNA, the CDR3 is TGTGCCAGCAGCCAAGGACAGTTGAACACTGAAGCTTTCTTT. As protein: CASSQGQLNTEAFF. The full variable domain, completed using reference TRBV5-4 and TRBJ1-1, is ETGVTQSPTHLIKTRGQQVTLRCSSQSGHNTVSWYQQALGQGPQFIFQYYREEENGRGNFPPRFSGLQFPNYSSELNVNALELDDSALYLCASSQGQLNTEAFFGQGTRLTVV.

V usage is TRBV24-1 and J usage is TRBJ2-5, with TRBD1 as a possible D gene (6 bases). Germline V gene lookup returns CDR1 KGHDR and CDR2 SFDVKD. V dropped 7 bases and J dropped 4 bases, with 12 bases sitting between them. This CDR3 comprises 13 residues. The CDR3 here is CATRQGPIETQYF. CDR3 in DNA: TGTGCCACCAGACAGGGACCAATAGAGACCCAGTACTTC.

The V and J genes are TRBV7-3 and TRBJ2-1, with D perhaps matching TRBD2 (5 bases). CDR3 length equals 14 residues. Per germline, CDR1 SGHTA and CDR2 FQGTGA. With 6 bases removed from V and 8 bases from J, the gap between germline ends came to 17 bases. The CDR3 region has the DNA TGTGCCAGCAGTTCCGGTCGAGGGCCCTATGAGCAGTTCTTC. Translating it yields CASSSGRGPYEQFF.

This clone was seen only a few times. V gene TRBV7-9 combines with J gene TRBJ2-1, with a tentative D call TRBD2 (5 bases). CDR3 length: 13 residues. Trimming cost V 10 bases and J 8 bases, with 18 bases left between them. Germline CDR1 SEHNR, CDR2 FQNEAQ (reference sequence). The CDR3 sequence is CATGSRLADEQFF. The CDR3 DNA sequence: TGTGCCACGGGGAGCCGTTTGGCCGATGAGCAGTTCTTC.

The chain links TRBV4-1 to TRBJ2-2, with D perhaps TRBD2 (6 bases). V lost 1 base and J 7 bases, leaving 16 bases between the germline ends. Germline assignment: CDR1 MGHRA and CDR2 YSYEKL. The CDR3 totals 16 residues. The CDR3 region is CASSQGVRELGGELFF. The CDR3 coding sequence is TGCGCCAGCAGCCAAGGAGTCCGGGAGTTGGGCGGGGAGCTGTTTTTT.

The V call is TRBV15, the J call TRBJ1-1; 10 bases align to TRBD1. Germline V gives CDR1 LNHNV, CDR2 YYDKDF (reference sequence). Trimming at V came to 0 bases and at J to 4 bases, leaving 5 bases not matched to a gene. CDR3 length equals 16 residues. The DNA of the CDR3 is TGTGCCACCAGCAGAGACCCGACAGGGGGCGGCACTGAAGCTTTCTTT. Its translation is CATSRDPTGGGTEAFF.

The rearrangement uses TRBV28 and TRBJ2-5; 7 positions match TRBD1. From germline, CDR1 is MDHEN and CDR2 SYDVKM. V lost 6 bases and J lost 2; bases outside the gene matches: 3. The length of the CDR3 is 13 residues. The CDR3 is CASSRTGQETQYF. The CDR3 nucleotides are TGTGCCAGCAGCCGGACAGGACAAGAGACCCAGTACTTC.

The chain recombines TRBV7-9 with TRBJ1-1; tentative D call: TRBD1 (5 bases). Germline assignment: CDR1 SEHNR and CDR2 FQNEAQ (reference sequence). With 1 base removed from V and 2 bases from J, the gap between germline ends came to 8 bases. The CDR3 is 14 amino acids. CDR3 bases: TGTGCCAGCAGCTTAGAAGGGGTTAACACTGAAGCTTTCTTT. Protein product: CASSLEGVNTEAFF.

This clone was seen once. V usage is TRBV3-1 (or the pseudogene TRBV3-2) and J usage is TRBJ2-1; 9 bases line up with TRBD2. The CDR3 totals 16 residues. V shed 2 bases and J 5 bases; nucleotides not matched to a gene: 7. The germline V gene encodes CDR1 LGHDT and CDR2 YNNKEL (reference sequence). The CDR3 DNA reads TGTGCCAGCAGCCAATGGTTAGCGGGGGCCAACAATGAGCAGTTCTTC. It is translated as CASSQWLAGANNEQFF.

The CDR3 DNA reads as TGTGCCAGCAGCCCCGACAGGGAGATGGATCAGCCCCAGCATTTT. Protein: CASSPDREMDQPQHF. V usage is TRBV3-1 (or the pseudogene TRBV3-2) and J usage is TRBJ1-5, with TRBD1 matching over 7 bases. The V and J ends lost 4 bases and 5 bases, in that order; junction bases with no gene match: 8. The germline V gene encodes CDR1 LGHDT and CDR2 YNNKEL (reference sequence). This CDR3 has 15 amino acids.

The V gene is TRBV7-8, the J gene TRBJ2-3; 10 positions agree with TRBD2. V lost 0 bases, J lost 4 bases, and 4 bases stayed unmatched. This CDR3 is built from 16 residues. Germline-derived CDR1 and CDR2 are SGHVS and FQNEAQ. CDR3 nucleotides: TGTGCCAGCAGCTTAGCGCTAGCGGGAGACTCAGATACGCAGTATTTT. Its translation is CASSLALAGDSDTQYF.

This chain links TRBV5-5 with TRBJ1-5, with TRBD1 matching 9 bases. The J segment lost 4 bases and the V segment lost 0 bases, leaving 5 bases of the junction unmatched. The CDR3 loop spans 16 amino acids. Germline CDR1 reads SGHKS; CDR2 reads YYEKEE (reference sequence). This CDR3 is CASSLEGTGRNQPQHF. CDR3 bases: TGTGCCAGCAGCTTGGAAGGGACAGGGAGGAATCAGCCCCAGCATTTT.

The CDR3 bases are TGCGCCAGCAGCGTGACTCCGGGACAGGGGGGCGGGGAGCTGTTTTTT. This translates into CASSVTPGQGGGELFF. The gene calls are TRBV5-1 and TRBJ2-2, with TRBD1 matching over 11 bases. Germline V gives CDR1 SGHRS, CDR2 YFSETQ. With V trimmed by 4 bases and J by 7 bases, 9 bases remained unmatched. The length of the CDR3 is 16 residues.

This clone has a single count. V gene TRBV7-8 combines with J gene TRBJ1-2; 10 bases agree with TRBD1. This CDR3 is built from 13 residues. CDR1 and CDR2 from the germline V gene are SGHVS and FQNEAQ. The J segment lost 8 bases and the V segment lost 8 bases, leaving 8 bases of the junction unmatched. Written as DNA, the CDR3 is TGTGCCAGCTCACGGGGGACAGGGGAAGGCTACACCTTC. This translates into CASSRGTGEGYTF.

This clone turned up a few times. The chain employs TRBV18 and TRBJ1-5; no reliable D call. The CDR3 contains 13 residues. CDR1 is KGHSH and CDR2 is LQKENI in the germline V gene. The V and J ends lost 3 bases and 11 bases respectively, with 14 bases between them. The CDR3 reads CASSPRENESQHF. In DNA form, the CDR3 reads TGTGCCAGCTCACCTCGGGAAAACGAGTCCCAGCATTTT.

CDR3 bases: TGCGCCAGCAGTCCTCCGACTAGCTTCCAAGAGACCCAGTACTTC. Its translation: CASSPPTSFQETQYF. The V call is TRBV5-1, the J call TRBJ2-5; TRBD2 matches at 7 bases. Germline assignment: CDR1 SGHRS and CDR2 YFSETQ. Losses at the gene ends were 5 bases for V and 1 base for J; bases not matched to a gene: 8. The CDR3 runs to 15 residues.

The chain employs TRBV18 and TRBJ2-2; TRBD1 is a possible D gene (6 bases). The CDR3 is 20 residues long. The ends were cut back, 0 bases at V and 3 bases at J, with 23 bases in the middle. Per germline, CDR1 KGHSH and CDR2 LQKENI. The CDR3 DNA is TGTGCCAGCTCACCACCCGCGACAGGCCGGAATAGAGGCGACACCGGGGAGCTGTTTTTT. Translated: CASSPPATGRNRGDTGELFF. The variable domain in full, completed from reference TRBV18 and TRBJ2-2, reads NAGVMQNPRHLVRRRGQEARLRCSPMKGHSHVYWYRQLPEEGLKFMVYLQKENIIDESGMPKERFSAEFPKEGPSILRIQQVVRGDSAAYFCASSPPATGRNRGDTGELFFGEGSRLTVL.

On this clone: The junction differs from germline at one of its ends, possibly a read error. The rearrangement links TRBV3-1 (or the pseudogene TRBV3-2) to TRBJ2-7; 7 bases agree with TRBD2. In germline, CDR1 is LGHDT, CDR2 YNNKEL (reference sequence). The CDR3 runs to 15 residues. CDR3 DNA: TGTGCCAGCAGCCAAGCTAGCGGCAGCTCCTACGAGCAGCACTTC. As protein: CASSQASGSSYEQHF.

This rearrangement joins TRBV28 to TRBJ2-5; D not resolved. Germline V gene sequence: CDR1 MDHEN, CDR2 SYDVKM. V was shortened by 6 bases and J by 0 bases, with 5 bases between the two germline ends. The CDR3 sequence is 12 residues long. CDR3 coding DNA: TGTGCCAGCAGCCAGTACCAAGAGACCCAGTACTTC. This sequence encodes CASSQYQETQYF.

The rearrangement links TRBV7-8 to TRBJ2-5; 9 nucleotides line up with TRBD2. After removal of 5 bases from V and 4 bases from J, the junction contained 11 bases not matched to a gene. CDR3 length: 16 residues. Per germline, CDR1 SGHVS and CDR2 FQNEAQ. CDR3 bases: TGTGCCAGCAGCCCACTCGGGCTAGCGGGGTCAGAGACCCAGTACTTC. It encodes CASSPLGLAGSETQYF.

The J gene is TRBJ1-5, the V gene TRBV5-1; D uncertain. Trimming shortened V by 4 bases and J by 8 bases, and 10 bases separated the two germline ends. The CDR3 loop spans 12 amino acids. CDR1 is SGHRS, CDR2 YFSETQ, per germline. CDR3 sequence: CASSPTGKPQHF. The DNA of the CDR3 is TGCGCCAGCAGCCCAACGGGGAAGCCCCAGCATTTT.

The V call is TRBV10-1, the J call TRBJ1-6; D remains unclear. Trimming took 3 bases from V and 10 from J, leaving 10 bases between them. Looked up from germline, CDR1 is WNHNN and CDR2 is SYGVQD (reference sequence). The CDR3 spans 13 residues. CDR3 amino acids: CASSDLSGSPLHF. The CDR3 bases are TGCGCCAGCAGTGACCTATCCGGGTCACCCCTCCACTTT.

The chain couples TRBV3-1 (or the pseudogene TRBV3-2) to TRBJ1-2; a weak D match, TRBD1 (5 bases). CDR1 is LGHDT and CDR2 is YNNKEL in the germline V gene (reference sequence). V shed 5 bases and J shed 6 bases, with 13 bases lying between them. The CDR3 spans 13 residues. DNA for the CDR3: TGTGCCAGCAGCAAGACAGTCCGGGATGGCTACACCTTC. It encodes CASSKTVRDGYTF.

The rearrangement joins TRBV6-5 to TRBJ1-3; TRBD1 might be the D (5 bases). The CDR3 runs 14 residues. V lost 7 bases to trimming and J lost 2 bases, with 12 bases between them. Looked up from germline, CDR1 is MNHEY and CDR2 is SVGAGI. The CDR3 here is CASTNGGAGNTIYF. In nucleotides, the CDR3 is TGTGCCAGCACTAACGGGGGGGCTGGAAACACCATATATTTT.

CDR3 region: CASSQGRDIYNEQFF. The CDR3 DNA follows: TGTGCCAGCAGCCAAGGACGGGATATCTACAATGAGCAGTTCTTC. The genes are TRBV3-1 (or the pseudogene TRBV3-2) and TRBJ2-1; perhaps TRBD2 as D (5 bases). Germline-derived CDR1 and CDR2 are LGHDT and YNNKEL (reference sequence). This CDR3 has 15 amino acids. Trimming left V 1 base short and J 3 bases short, with 10 bases between.

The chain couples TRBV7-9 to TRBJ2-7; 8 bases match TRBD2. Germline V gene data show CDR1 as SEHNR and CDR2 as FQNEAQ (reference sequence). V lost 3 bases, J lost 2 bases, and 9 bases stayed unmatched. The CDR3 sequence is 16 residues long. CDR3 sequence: CASSLVGLAFTYEQYF. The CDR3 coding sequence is TGTGCCAGCAGCTTGGTCGGACTAGCCTTCACCTACGAGCAGTACTTC.

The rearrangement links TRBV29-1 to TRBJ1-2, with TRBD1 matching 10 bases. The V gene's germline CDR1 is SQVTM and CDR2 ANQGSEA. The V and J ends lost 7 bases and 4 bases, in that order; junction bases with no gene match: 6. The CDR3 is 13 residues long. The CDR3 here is CSAAGQGIYGYTF. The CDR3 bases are TGCAGCGCCGCGGGACAGGGGATCTATGGCTACACCTTC. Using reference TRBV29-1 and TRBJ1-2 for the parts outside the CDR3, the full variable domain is SAVISQKPSRDICQRGTSLTIQCQVDSQVTMMFWYRQQPGQSLTLIATANQGSEATYESGFVIDKFPISRPNLTFSTLTVSNMSPEDSSIYLCSAAGQGIYGYTFGSGTRLTVV.